The entry that follows covers one T cell receptor (beta chain) sequence. Its antigen remains undetermined. The receptor library was made with 5' RACE. For each TCR library, around 3,500 ng of total RNA was used. For each sample, cDNA synthesis was carried out in eight separate reactions using SMARTScribe reverse transcriptase. During cDNA synthesis, template switching introduced unique molecular identifiers that contained a 6-nucleotide sample barcode. TCRalpha and TCRbeta cDNA was amplified in two nested PCRs of around 15 and 10 cycles, and bead purification was carried out after each PCR. Before amplification, the cDNA was treated with uracil DNA-glycosylase and purified using the QIAquick PCR purification kit. The second PCR added Illumina TruSeq-compatible adapters along with sample-specific barcodes. TapeStation and Qubit were used to check library quality and concentration, and 5 ng of each library was pooled. Sequencing of pooled libraries was carried out on an Illumina HiSeq2500 single-index Rapid Run using 2 x 100 bp reads and custom sequencing primers. The source study handled its data this way. MiGEC version 1.2.6 was used for UMI-based consensus assembly to correct PCR and sequencing errors. MiXCR version 2.1.1 handled V(D)J alignment, clonotype assembly and CDR3 extraction. To normalise gene usage, clonotype sharing and MAIT/NKT TCR abundance, the top 1000, 10 000 and 20 000 clonotypes in each sample were analysed. After downsampling to 27 000 UMIs, diversity was calculated as the inverse Simpson index using the vegan R package. Statistical testing used paired Mann-Whitney U tests on the discordant twin pairs and applied Benjamini-Hochberg correction for multiple testing. TCRdb reprocessed the sequencing reads and holds a single record per CDR3 protein sequence, with no DNA. The V and J calls here are based on TCRdb, not the publication. The sample table gives about 380,000 distinct CDR3 sequences. Of the sample, 2.5% to 3% falls within the top ten clones.

This sample was taken from a study of monozygotic twins with inflammatory bowel disease (dated by TCRdb to between 2019 and 2020). Study-level background: A total of roughly 28 monozygotic twin pairs were included in the full study, comprising nine German pairs (four IBD-concordant, five IBD-discordant) and 19 IBD-discordant Danish pairs. The search for disease-associated traits relied mainly on comparing IBD patients with their genetically identical healthy co-twins within discordant pairs. Each individual had, on average, about 151 000 unique TCRalpha sequences and 181 000 unique TCRbeta sequences available for analysis. What the work shows at the level of the full study, not this receptor alone: Distinction between different T cell subtypes could not be achieved in the analysis. The results gave no support for a single strong signal or clonotype linked to IBD. Compared with healthy twins, IBD patients shared fewer clonotypes with other individuals, and the difference was most pronounced in patients with signs of disease activity. Because patients received different immunosuppressive treatments, the repertoires may have picked up extra background noise and variability between individuals. Repertoire similarity did not differ between concordant and discordant twins, which could be due to limited statistical power. Measured by the inverse Simpson index, TCRbeta repertoire diversity was lower in IBD patients than in their healthy co-twins.

The CDR3 spans 13 residues, from the cysteine through the phenylalanine. Only the protein is on record. A roughly 2.5 ml peripheral blood sample was drawn into PAXgene tubes per donor and stored at -80°C. Without T cell sorting, total RNA was isolated from whole blood using the PAXgene blood miRNA kit on an automated QIAcube. Peripheral blood from monozygotic twin pairs concordant or discordant for inflammatory bowel disease was subjected to deep TCRalpha and TCRbeta repertoire profiling with unique molecular barcoding. Smoking habits were recorded for all twin pairs, and individuals were classified as current, former or never smokers.

The receptor chain draws on TRBV12-3 or TRBV12-4 and TRBJ1-4. Specimen: blood. The source of this sequence is a human donor with ulcerative colitis or Crohn's disease, or a healthy co-twin of an affected twin (not recorded which). This receptor carries the CDR3 CASRASGDEKLFF.